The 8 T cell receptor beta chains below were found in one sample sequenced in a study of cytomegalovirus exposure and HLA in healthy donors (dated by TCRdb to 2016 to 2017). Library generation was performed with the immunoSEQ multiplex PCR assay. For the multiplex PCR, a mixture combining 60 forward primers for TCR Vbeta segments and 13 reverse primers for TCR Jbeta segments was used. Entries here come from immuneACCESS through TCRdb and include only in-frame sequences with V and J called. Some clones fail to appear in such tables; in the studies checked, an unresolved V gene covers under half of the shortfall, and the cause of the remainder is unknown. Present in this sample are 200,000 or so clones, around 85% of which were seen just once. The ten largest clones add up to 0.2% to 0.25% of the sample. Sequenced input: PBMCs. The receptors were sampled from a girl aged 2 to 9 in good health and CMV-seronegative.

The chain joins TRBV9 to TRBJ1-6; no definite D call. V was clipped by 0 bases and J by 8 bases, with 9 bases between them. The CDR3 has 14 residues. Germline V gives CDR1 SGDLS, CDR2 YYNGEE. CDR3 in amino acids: CASSVEASDSPLHF. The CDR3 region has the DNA TGTGCCAGCAGCGTAGAAGCCTCGGATTCACCCCTCCACTTT.

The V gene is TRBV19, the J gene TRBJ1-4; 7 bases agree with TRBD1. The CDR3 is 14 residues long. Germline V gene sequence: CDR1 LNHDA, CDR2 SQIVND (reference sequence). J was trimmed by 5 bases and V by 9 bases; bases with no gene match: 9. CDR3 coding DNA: TGTGCCAGCAGCCCCCGGGACAGCAATGAAAAACTGTTTTTT. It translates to CASSPRDSNEKLFF.

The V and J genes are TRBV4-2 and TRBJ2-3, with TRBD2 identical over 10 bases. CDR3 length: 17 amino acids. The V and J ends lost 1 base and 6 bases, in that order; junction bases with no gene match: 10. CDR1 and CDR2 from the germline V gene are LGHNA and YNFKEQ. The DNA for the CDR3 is TGTGCCAGCAGCCAAGGATTTTCAGCGGGGGGGCGGGATACGCAGTATTTT. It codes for CASSQGFSAGGRDTQYF.

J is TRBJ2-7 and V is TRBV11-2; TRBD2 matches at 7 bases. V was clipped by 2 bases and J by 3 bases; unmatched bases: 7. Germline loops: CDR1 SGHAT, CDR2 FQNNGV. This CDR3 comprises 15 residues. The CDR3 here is CASSLSFREDYEQYF. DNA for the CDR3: TGTGCCAGCAGCTTAAGTTTCCGGGAGGACTACGAGCAGTACTTC.

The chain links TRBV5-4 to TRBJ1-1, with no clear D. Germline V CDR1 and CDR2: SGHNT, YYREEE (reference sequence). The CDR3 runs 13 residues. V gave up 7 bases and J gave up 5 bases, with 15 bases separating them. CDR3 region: CASSYGRETEAFF. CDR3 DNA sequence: TGTGCCAGCTCTTATGGGAGGGAAACTGAAGCTTTCTTT.

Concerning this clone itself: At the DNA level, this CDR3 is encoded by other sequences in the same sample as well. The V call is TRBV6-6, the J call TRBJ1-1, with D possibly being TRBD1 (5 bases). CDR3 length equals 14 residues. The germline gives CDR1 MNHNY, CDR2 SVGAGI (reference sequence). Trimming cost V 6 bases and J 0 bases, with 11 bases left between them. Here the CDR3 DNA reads TGTGCCAGCAGCCCCGGACACTTGAACACTGAAGCTTTCTTT. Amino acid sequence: CASSPGHLNTEAFF.

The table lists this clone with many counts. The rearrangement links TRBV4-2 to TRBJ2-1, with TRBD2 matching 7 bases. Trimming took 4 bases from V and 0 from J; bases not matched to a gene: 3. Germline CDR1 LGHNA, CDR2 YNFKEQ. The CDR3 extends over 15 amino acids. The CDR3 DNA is TGTGCCAGCAGCCCCGGGAGGAGCTCCTACAATGAGCAGTTCTTC. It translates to CASSPGRSSYNEQFF.

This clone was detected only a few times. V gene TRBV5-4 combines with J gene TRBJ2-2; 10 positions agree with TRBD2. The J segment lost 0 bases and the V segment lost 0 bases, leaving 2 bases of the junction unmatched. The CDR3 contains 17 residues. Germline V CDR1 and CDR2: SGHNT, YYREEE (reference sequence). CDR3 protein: CASSLGAGGANTGELFF. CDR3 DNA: TGTGCCAGCAGCTTGGGAGCGGGAGGGGCGAACACCGGGGAGCTGTTTTTT.